One and the same sample provided the 22 T cell receptor beta chains below, sequenced in a study of T-cell reconstitution after alpha-beta-depleted transplantation in children. The library targeted TCRbeta and was prepared with unique molecular identifiers. One entry per CDR3 protein, called by TCRdb with MiXCR from the PCR reads. The sample includes roughly 200,000 distinct CDR3 sequences, roughly 14% seen only once; the top ten take 13%. Sequenced here: PBMCs from the stem cell graft donor, sampled from the stem cell graft. The receptors shown here come from a human donor who donated a stem cell graft to a child with acute lymphoblastic leukemia.

This clonotype was detected ten times or more. J is TRBJ2-1 and V is TRBV5-1, with 10 bases aligning to TRBD1. Looked up from germline, CDR1 is SGHRS and CDR2 is YFSETQ. The CDR3 is made up of 15 amino acids. J lost 7 bases, V lost 1 base, and 5 bases had no gene match. This chain's CDR3 is CASSLRDRGWNEQFF. The CDR3 coding sequence is TGCGCCAGCAGCTTGAGGGACAGGGGTTGGAATGAGCAGTTCTTC.

This clonotype was detected many times. This rearrangement joins TRBV29-1 to TRBJ2-1, with no clear D. V shed 4 bases and J shed 7 bases, with 5 bases lying between them. This CDR3 region has 10 residues. The V gene's germline CDR1 is SQVTM and CDR2 ANQGSEA. CDR3 in DNA: TGCAGCGTTGCTTTAAATGAGCAGTTCTTC. It translates to CSVALNEQFF.

There are many counts of this clonotype. This chain links TRBV6-5 with TRBJ2-1; 9 bases are shared with TRBD2. This CDR3 comprises 16 residues. V lost 5 bases to trimming and J lost 2 bases; unmatched junction nucleotides: 7. Per the germline V gene, CDR1 is MNHEY and CDR2 is SVGAGI. CDR3 nucleotide sequence: TGTGCCAGCAGTCATCTAGCGGGGACTCCCTACAATGAGCAGTTCTTC. It codes for CASSHLAGTPYNEQFF.

The chain links TRBV12-3 or TRBV12-4 to TRBJ1-5; weak D call: TRBD1 (6 bases). The CDR3 is 16 residues long. The ends were cut back, 6 bases at V and 3 bases at J, with 18 bases in the middle. CDR3 in DNA: TGTGCCAGCAGGGAGGGGACACCAGAAAACAATCAGCCCCAGCATTTT. Translating gives CASREGTPENNQPQHF.

This clonotype has ten or more counts. The CDR3, as DNA: TGTGCCAGCAGCTTTACAGGGGGACGGAACACCGGGGAGCTGTTTTTT. It encodes CASSFTGGRNTGELFF. The rearrangement links TRBV7-9 to TRBJ2-2, with TRBD1 identical over 8 bases. The CDR3 spans 16 residues. V was clipped by 3 bases and J by 1 base; unmatched bases: 4. CDR1 is SEHNR and CDR2 is FQNEAQ in the germline V gene (reference sequence). The entire variable domain, with the rest obtained from reference TRBV7-9 and TRBJ2-2, is as follows: DTGVSQNPRHKITKRGQNVTFRCDPISEHNRLYWYRQTLGQGPEFLTYFQNEAQLEKSRLLSDRFSAERPKGSFSTLEIQRTEQGDSAMYLCASSFTGGRNTGELFFGEGSRLTVL.

A note on this clonotype: Possible read error: a much larger clone is one base away. The chain combines TRBV7-6 with TRBJ1-4; no firm D call. Germline V CDR1 and CDR2: SGHVS, FNYEAQ. CDR3 length: 13 amino acids. DNA for the CDR3: TGTGGCAGCAGCTTAGTGGCTCGGGAAAAACTGTTTTTT. It codes for CGSSLVAREKLFF.

At least ten counts were recorded for this clonotype. The chain has TRBV12-3 or TRBV12-4 and TRBJ2-5, with TRBD1 identical over 12 bases. Trimming removed 2 bases from V and 5 bases from J; junction bases left unmatched: 9. The CDR3 totals 17 residues. This CDR3 is CASSLLRGQGAGETQYF. Written as DNA, the CDR3 is TGTGCCAGCAGTTTATTAAGGGGACAGGGGGCCGGTGAGACCCAGTACTTC.

The chain joins TRBV3-1 to TRBJ1-2, with 8 bases matching TRBD1. J was trimmed by 1 base and V by 1 base; bases with no gene match: 5. Germline CDR1 and CDR2: LGHDT and YNNKEL (reference sequence). The CDR3 sequence is 16 residues long. The CDR3 loop is CASSQVPTGVNYGYTF. The DNA of the CDR3 is TGTGCCAGCAGCCAAGTCCCGACAGGGGTTAACTATGGCTACACCTTC.

In its sample, this clonotype was seen many times. This chain links TRBV30 with TRBJ1-1, with 10 bases that match TRBD1. Germline V lookup: CDR1 GTSNPN, CDR2 SVGIG (reference sequence). V shed 8 bases and J 0 bases; nucleotides not matched to a gene: 6. The CDR3 loop spans 14 amino acids. The CDR3 loop is CAQDRGPMNTEAFF. CDR3 sequence (DNA): TGTGCCCAAGACAGGGGGCCCATGAACACTGAAGCTTTCTTT.

This clonotype was seen a handful of times. V is TRBV12-3 or TRBV12-4 and J is TRBJ1-1; the match to TRBD1 covers 9 bases. The CDR3 totals 13 residues. V lost 2 bases, J lost 8 bases, and 3 bases stayed unmatched. The CDR3 sequence is CASSLRQGEEAFF. The DNA for the CDR3 is TGTGCCAGCAGTTTACGACAGGGGGAGGAAGCTTTCTTT.

The chain employs TRBV4-1 and TRBJ2-2; maybe TRBD2 (6 bases). Trimming cost V 3 bases and J 8 bases, with 7 bases left between them. The CDR3 is 12 residues long. Looked up from germline, CDR1 is MGHRA and CDR2 is YSYEKL. The CDR3 is CASSQTRGELFF. The CDR3 DNA reads as TGCGCCAGCAGCCAGACTAGGGGGGAGCTGTTTTTT.

This clonotype appeared many times. The chain has TRBV20-1 and TRBJ1-1; D possibly corresponds to TRBD1 (6 bases). The CDR3 totals 14 residues. The ends were cut back, 2 bases at V and 2 bases at J, with 12 bases in the middle. The germline gives CDR1 DFQATT, CDR2 SNEGSKA (reference sequence). The CDR3 sequence: CSARPSRGNTEAFF. The CDR3 coding sequence is TGCAGTGCTAGACCATCCAGGGGAAACACTGAAGCTTTCTTT.

This clonotype was seen many times. This sequence joins TRBV3-1 and TRBJ1-6; D may be TRBD1 (6 bases). Germline V CDR1 and CDR2: LGHDT, YNNKEL (reference sequence). V lost 1 base to trimming and J lost 6 bases, with 7 bases between them. The CDR3 runs to 14 residues. The CDR3 is CASSQGTANSPLHF. The CDR3 DNA reads as TGTGCCAGCAGCCAAGGGACAGCTAATTCACCCCTCCACTTT. Drawing the rest from reference TRBV3-1 and TRBJ1-6, the complete variable domain is DTAVSQTPKYLVTQMGNDKSIKCEQNLGHDTMYWYKQDSKKFLKIMFSYNNKELIINETVPNRFSPKSPDKAHLNLHINSLELGDSAVYFCASSQGTANSPLHFGNGTRLTVT.

This clonotype was detected many times. The chain links TRBV29-1 to TRBJ2-7; no clear D gene. Per the germline V gene, CDR1 is SQVTM and CDR2 is ANQGSEA. Trimming took 3 bases from V and 7 from J, leaving 10 bases between them. The CDR3 runs to 11 residues. CDR3: CSVEWTGEQYF. As DNA, the CDR3 is TGCAGCGTTGAGTGGACCGGGGAGCAGTACTTC.

This clonotype was detected many times. J is TRBJ2-2 and V is TRBV29-1; perhaps TRBD2 as D (5 bases). V was cut by 4 bases and J by 1 base, with 19 bases left in between. CDR3 size: 17 residues. Germline lookup yields CDR1 SQVTM and CDR2 ANQGSEA. The CDR3 here is CSVGKARGGGNTGELFF. The DNA for the CDR3 is TGCAGCGTTGGAAAGGCGCGTGGAGGCGGGAACACCGGGGAGCTGTTTTTT.

This clonotype has ten or more counts. J is TRBJ2-1 and V is TRBV25-1; 8 nucleotides match TRBD1. V trimming: 8 bases; J trimming: 3 bases; junction bases outside the gene matches: 3. In germline, CDR1 is MGHDK, CDR2 SYGVNS. The CDR3 has 13 residues. Written as DNA, the CDR3 is TGTGCCAGCCGGACAGGGAACTACAATGAGCAGTTCTTC. Translating gives CASRTGNYNEQFF.

This clonotype has ten or more counts. The genes are TRBV12-3 or TRBV12-4 and TRBJ2-5; D gene unclear. Trimming shortened V by 4 bases and J by 3 bases, and 6 bases separated the two germline ends. The CDR3 has 12 residues. The CDR3 bases are TGTGCCAGCAGTTCAGCAGAAGAGACCCAGTACTTC. This encodes CASSSAEETQYF.

There are many counts of this clonotype. This chain joins TRBV7-2 and TRBJ2-1; D is unresolved. The V end lost 5 bases, the J end lost 2 bases, and 10 bases lay between the germline ends. This CDR3 is 14 amino acids long. Germline assignment: CDR1 SGHTA and CDR2 FQGNSA. CDR3 sequence reads: CASSPGSPYNEQFF. Written as DNA, the CDR3 is TGTGCCAGCAGCCCGGGTAGCCCCTACAATGAGCAGTTCTTC. Drawing the rest from reference TRBV7-2 and TRBJ2-1, the complete variable domain is GAGVSQSPSNKVTEKGKDVELRCDPISGHTALYWYRQSLGQGLEFLIYFQGNSAPDKSGLPSDRFSAERTGGSVSTLTIQRTQQEDSAVYLCASSPGSPYNEQFFGPGTRLTVL.

This clonotype was found many times. The chain links TRBV7-2 to TRBJ2-7, with 9 bases fitting TRBD2. In germline, CDR1 is SGHTA, CDR2 FQGNSA. The CDR3 totals 15 residues. J lost 2 bases, V lost 5 bases, and 7 bases had no gene match. As DNA, the CDR3 is TGTGCCAGCAGCGTAGGGGCGGGAGGGCCCTACGAGCAGTACTTC. Translation: CASSVGAGGPYEQYF.

Remarks on this clonotype: A read error may produce the germline difference seen at one junction end. This chain connects TRBV5-1 to TRBJ2-1; 13 bases agree with TRBD2. The germline V gene has CDR1 SGHRS and CDR2 YFSETQ. The CDR3 is 15 residues long. This CDR3 is CVSSPGLAGDNEQFF. The CDR3, as DNA: TGCGTCAGCAGCCCCGGACTAGCGGGAGACAATGAGCAGTTCTTC. The complete variable domain, with remaining parts taken from reference TRBV5-1 and TRBJ2-1, reads KAGVTQTPRYLIKTRGQQVTLSCSPISGHRSVSWYQQTPGQGLQFLFEYFSETQRNKGNFPGRFSGRQFSNSRSEMNVSTLELGDSALYLCVSSPGLAGDNEQFFGPGTRLTVL.

V gene TRBV5-4 combines with J gene TRBJ2-1; 10 bases are a match to TRBD1. The length of the CDR3 is 15 residues. V shed 4 bases and J 5 bases; nucleotides not matched to a gene: 6. The germline CDR1 and CDR2 sequences are SGHNT and YYREEE (reference sequence). CDR3 sequence reads: CASSDGQGDHNEQFF. CDR3 DNA sequence: TGTGCCAGCAGCGACGGACAGGGGGACCACAATGAGCAGTTCTTC.

This clonotype was observed many times. The gene calls are TRBV28 and TRBJ1-4; D remains ambiguous. CDR1 MDHEN and CDR2 SYDVKM come from the germline V gene. This CDR3 has 12 amino acids. The V gene lost 6 bases and the J gene lost 7 bases, with 9 bases spanning the gap. CDR3 coding DNA: TGTGCCAGCAGGGCGTCTAGTGAAAAACTGTTTTTT. Translated: CASRASSEKLFF.